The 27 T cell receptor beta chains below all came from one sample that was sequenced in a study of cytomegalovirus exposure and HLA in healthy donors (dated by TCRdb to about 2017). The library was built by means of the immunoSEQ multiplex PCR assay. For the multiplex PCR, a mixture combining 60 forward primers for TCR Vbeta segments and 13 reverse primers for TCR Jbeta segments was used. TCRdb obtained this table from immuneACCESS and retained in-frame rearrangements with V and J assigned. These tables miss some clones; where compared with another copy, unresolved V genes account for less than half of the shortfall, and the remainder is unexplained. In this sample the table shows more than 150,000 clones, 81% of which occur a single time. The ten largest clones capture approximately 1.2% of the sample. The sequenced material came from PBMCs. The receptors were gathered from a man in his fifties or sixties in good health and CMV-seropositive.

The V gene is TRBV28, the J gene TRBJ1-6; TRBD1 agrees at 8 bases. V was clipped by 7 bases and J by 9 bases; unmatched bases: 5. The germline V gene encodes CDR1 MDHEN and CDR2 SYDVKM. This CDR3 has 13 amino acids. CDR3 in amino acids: CASTDRVGSPLHF. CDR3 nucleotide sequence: TGTGCCAGCACGGACAGGGTCGGTTCACCCCTCCACTTT.

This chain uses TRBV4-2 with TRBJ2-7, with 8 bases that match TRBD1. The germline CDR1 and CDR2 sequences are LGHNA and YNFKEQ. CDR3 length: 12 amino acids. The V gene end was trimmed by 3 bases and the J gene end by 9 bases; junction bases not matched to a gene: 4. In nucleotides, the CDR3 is TGTGCCAGCAGCCAGGGACAGGACGGGCAGTACTTC. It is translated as CASSQGQDGQYF.

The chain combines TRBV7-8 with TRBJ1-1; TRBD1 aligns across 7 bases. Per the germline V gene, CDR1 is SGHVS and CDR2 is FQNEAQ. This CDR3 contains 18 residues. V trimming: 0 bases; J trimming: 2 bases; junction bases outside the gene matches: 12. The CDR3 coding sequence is TGTGCCAGCAGCTTAGCAGCCTGGGACAGCTACTCTAACACTGAAGCTTTCTTT. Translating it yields CASSLAAWDSYSNTEAFF.

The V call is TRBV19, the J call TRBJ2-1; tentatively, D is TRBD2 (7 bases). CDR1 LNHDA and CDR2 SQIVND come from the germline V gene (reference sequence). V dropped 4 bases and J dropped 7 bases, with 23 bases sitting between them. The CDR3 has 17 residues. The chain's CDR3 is CASSKDGGRPDLNEQFF. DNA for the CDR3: TGTGCCAGTAGTAAGGACGGGGGGCGCCCCGATTTGAATGAGCAGTTCTTC. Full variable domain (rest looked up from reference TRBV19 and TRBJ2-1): DGGITQSPKYLFRKEGQNVTLSCEQNLNHDAMYWYRQDPGQGLRLIYYSQIVNDFQKGDIAEGYSVSREKKESFPLTVTSAQKNPTAFYLCASSKDGGRPDLNEQFFGPGTRLTVL.

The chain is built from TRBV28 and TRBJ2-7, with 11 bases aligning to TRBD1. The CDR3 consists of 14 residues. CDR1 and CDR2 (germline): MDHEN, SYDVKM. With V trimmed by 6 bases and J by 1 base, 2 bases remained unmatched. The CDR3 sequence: CASRGTGGSYEQYF. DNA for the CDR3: TGTGCCAGCAGGGGGACAGGGGGTTCCTACGAGCAGTACTTC. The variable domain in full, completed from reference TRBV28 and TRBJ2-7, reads DVKVTQSSRYLVKRTGEKVFLECVQDMDHENMFWYRQDPGLGLRLIYFSYDVKMKEKGDIPEGYSVSREKKERFSLILESASTNQTSMYLCASRGTGGSYEQYFGPGTRLTVT.

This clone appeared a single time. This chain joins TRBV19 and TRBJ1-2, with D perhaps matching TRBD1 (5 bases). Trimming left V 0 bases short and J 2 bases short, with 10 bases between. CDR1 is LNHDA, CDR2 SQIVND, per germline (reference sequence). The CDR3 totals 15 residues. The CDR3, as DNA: TGTGCCAGTAGTATAGAATACAGGTTGAACTATGGCTACACCTTC. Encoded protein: CASSIEYRLNYGYTF. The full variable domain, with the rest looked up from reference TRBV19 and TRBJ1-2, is DGGITQSPKYLFRKEGQNVTLSCEQNLNHDAMYWYRQDPGQGLRLIYYSQIVNDFQKGDIAEGYSVSREKKESFPLTVTSAQKNPTAFYLCASSIEYRLNYGYTFGSGTRLTVV.

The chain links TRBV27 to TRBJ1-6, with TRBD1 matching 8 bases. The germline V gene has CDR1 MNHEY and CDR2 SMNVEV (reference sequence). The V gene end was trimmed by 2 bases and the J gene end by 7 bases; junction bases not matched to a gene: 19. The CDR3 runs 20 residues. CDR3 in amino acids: CASSLLLAGGQNMGNSPLHF. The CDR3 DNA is TGTGCCAGCAGTTTACTGCTCGCAGGGGGCCAGAATATGGGGAATTCACCCCTCCACTTT.

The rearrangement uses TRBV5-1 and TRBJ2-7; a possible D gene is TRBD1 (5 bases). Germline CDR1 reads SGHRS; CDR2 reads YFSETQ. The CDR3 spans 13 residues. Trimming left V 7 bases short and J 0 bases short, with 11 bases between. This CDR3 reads CASGAGDSYEQYF. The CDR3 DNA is TGCGCCAGCGGGGCAGGCGACTCCTACGAGCAGTACTTC.

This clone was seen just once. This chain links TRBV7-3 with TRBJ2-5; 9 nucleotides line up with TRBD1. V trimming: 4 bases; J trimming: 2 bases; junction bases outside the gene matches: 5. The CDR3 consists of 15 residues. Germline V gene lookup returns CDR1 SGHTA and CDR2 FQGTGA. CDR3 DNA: TGTGCCAGCAGCTCCGGACAGGGGTTTCAAGAGACCCAGTACTTC. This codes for CASSSGQGFQETQYF. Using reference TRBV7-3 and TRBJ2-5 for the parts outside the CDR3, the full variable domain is GAGVSQTPSNKVTEKGKYVELRCDPISGHTALYWYRQSLGQGPEFLIYFQGTGAADDSGLPNDRFFAVRPEGSVSTLKIQRTERGDSAVYLCASSSGQGFQETQYFGPGTRLLVL.

CDR3 loop: CASSLGLATSEQYF. CDR3 sequence (DNA): TGTGCCAGCTCACTCGGGCTAGCGACCTCCGAGCAGTACTTC. This sequence joins TRBV7-2 and TRBJ2-7, with D perhaps TRBD2 (6 bases). The CDR3 contains 14 residues. CDR1 SGHTA and CDR2 FQGNSA come from the germline V gene. The V end lost 8 bases, the J end lost 6 bases, and 20 bases lay between the germline ends.

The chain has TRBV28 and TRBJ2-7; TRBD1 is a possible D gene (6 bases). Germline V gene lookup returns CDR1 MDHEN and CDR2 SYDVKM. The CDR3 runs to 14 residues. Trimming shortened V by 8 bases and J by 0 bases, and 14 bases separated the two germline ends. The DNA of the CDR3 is TGTGCCAGCGGGGGCACCCTTAGCTCCTACGAGCAGTACTTC. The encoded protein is CASGGTLSSYEQYF.

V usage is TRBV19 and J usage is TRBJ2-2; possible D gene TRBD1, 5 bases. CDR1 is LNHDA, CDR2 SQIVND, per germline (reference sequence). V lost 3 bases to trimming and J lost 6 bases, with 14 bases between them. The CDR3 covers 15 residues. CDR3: CASSIQGRAAGELFF. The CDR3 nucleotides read TGTGCCAGTAGTATCCAGGGCAGGGCGGCCGGGGAGCTGTTTTTT. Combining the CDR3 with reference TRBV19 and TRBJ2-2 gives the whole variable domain DGGITQSPKYLFRKEGQNVTLSCEQNLNHDAMYWYRQDPGQGLRLIYYSQIVNDFQKGDIAEGYSVSREKKESFPLTVTSAQKNPTAFYLCASSIQGRAAGELFFGEGSRLTVL.

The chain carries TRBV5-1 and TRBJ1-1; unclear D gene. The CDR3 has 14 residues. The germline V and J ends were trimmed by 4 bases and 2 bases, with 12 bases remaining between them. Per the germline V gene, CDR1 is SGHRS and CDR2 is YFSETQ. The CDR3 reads CASSTVPPNTEAFF. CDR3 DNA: TGCGCCAGCAGCACGGTACCGCCTAACACTGAAGCTTTCTTT.

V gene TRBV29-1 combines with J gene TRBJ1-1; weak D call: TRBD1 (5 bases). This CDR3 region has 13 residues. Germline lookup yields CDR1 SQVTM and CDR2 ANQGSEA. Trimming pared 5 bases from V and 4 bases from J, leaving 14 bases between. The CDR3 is CSVSTVLSTEAFF. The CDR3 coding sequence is TGCAGCGTTTCGACAGTCCTTAGCACTGAAGCTTTCTTT. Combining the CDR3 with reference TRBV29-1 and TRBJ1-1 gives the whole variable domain SAVISQKPSRDICQRGTSLTIQCQVDSQVTMMFWYRQQPGQSLTLIATANQGSEATYESGFVIDKFPISRPNLTFSTLTVSNMSPEDSSIYLCSVSTVLSTEAFFGQGTRLTVV.

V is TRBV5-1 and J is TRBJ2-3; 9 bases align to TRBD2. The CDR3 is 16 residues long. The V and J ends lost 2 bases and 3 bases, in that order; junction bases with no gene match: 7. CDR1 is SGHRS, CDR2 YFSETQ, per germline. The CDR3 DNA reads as TGCGCCAGCAGCTTCCGCGGGAGGGCGGGGACAGATACGCAGTATTTT. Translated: CASSFRGRAGTDTQYF.

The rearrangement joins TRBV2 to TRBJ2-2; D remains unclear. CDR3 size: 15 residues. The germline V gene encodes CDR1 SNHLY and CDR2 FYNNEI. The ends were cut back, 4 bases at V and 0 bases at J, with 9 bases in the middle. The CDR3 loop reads CASSGPNANTGELFF. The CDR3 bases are TGTGCCAGCAGTGGGCCGAACGCGAACACCGGGGAGCTGTTTTTT.

CDR3 region: CASSSHRVGNTIYF. In DNA form, the CDR3 reads TGTGCCAGCAGCTCTCACAGGGTCGGAAACACCATATATTTT. The rearrangement joins TRBV6-6 to TRBJ1-3; the D gene is possibly TRBD1 (6 bases). The CDR3 is made up of 14 amino acids. Germline CDR1 and CDR2: MNHNY and SVGAGI (reference sequence). Trimming removed 6 bases at V and 4 bases at J, with 13 bases between.

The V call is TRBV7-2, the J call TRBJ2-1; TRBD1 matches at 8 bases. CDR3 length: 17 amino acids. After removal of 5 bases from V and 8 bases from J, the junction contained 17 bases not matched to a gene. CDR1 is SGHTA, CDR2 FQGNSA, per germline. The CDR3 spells CASSTRALRGLKDEQFF. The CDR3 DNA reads TGTGCCAGCAGCACCCGAGCCCTCAGGGGGCTAAAGGATGAGCAGTTCTTC.

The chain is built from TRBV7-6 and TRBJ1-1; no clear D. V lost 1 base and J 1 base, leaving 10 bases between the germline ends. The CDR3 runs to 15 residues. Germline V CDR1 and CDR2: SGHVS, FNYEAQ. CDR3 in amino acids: CASSLGRQANTEAFF. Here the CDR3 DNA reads TGTGCCAGCAGCTTAGGTAGACAAGCGAACACTGAAGCTTTCTTT.

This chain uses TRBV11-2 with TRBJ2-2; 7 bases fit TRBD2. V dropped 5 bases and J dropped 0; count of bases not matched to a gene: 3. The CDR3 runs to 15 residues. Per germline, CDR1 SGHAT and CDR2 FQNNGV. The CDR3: CASSRGGSNTGELFF. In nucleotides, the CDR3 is TGTGCCAGCAGCCGCGGGGGATCGAACACCGGGGAGCTGTTTTTT.

CDR3 DNA: TGTGCCAGCAGTGAAGACAGGGGGCCCGGAAACACCATATATTTT. Translated, it gives CASSEDRGPGNTIYF. The genes are TRBV6-1 and TRBJ1-3, with 9 bases aligning to TRBD1. With V trimmed by 1 base and J by 4 bases, 2 bases remained unmatched. Germline loops: CDR1 MNHNS, CDR2 SASEGT. This CDR3 comprises 15 residues.

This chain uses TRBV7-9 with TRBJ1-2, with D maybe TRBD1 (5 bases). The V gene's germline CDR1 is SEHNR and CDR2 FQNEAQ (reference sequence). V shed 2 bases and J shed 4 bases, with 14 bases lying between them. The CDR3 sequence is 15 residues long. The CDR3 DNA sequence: TGTGCCAGCAGCTTATTGGCGGGGACCGGCTATGGCTACACCTTC. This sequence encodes CASSLLAGTGYGYTF.

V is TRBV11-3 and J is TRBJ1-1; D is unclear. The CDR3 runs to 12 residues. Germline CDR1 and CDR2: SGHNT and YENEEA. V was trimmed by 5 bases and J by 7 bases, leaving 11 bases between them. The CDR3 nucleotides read TGTGCCAGCAGCACGCAACAGAGTGAAGCTTTCTTT. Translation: CASSTQQSEAFF.

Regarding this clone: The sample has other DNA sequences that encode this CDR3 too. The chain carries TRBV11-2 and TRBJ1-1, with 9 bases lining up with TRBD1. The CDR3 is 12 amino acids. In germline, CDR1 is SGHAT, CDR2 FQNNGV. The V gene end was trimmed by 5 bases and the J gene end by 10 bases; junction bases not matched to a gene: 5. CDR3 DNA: TGTGCCAGCAGCAGGGACAGGGAGAGAGCTTTCTTT. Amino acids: CASSRDRERAFF. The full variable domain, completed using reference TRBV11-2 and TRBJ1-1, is EAGVAQSPRYKIIEKRQSVAFWCNPISGHATLYWYQQILGQGPKLLIQFQNNGVVDDSQLPKDRFSAERLKGVDSTLKIQPAKLEDSAVYLCASSRDRERAFFGQGTRLTVV.

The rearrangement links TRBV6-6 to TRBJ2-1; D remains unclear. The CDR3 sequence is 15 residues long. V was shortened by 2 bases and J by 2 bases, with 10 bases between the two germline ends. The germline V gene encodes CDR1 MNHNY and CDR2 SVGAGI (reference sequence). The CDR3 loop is CASSYDPSPYNEQFF. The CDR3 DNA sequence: TGTGCCAGCAGTTACGATCCCAGTCCCTACAATGAGCAGTTCTTC.

Written as DNA, the CDR3 is TGCGCCAGCAGCTTCGCACAGGACACTGAAGCTTTCTTT. It encodes CASSFAQDTEAFF. This chain joins TRBV5-1 and TRBJ1-1; D perhaps matches TRBD1 (5 bases). V was clipped by 2 bases and J by 3 bases, with 8 bases between them. The germline CDR1 and CDR2 sequences are SGHRS and YFSETQ. The CDR3 consists of 13 residues.

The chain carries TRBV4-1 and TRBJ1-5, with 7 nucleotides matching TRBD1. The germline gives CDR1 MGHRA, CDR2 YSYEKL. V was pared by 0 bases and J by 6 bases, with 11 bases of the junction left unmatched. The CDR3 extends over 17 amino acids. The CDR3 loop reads CASSQDPPGGRGQPQHF. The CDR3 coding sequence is TGCGCCAGCAGCCAAGATCCGCCAGGGGGTAGGGGTCAGCCCCAGCATTTT.